One and the same sample provided the 10 T cell receptor beta chains below, sequenced in a study of T cell repertoires in cytomegalovirus infection. Their recognized antigens are unknown. TCRdb reprocessed the reads via MiXCR and lists one record per CDR3 protein. The table lists about 920,000 distinct CDR3 sequences, roughly 30% of them singletons. Specimen: cultured CD8+ T cells from PBMCs, collected from culture after CMV antigen stimulation. Receptors originate from a human donor in good health (CMV status not recorded). Some clones in this sample may be carry-over from other donors' samples.

Here the CDR3 reads CSARAIRRDRGANTEAFF. CDR3 DNA sequence: TGCAGTGCTAGAGCGATCCGTAGGGACAGGGGGGCGAACACTGAAGCTTTCTTT. This chain links TRBV20-1 with TRBJ1-1; 11 bases map to TRBD1. CDR1 is DFQATT, CDR2 SNEGSKA, per germline (reference sequence). V was clipped by 1 base and J by 1 base; unmatched bases: 11. The CDR3 is 18 residues long.

There are a few counts of this clonotype. CDR3 bases: TGTGCCAGTAGTATAGAGAGTGGCCATCATGAGCAGTTCTTC. This gives the protein CASSIESGHHEQFF. The gene calls are TRBV19 and TRBJ2-1, with unresolved D. This CDR3 contains 14 residues. The germline V gene encodes CDR1 LNHDA and CDR2 SQIVND (reference sequence). Trimming cost V 0 bases and J 8 bases, with 11 bases left between them. Full variable domain (missing parts from reference TRBV19 and TRBJ2-1): DGGITQSPKYLFRKEGQNVTLSCEQNLNHDAMYWYRQDPGQGLRLIYYSQIVNDFQKGDIAEGYSVSREKKESFPLTVTSAQKNPTAFYLCASSIESGHHEQFFGPGTRLTVL.

V usage is TRBV7-3 and J usage is TRBJ2-2; 9 nucleotides line up with TRBD1. The V gene end was trimmed by 2 bases and the J gene end by 0 bases; junction bases not matched to a gene: 10. Looked up from germline, CDR1 is SGHTA and CDR2 is FQGTGA. CDR3 size: 19 residues. CDR3 DNA: TGTGCCAGCAGCTTACGGGGACAGGGAACCATCGCGAACACCGGGGAGCTGTTTTTT. Translated: CASSLRGQGTIANTGELFF.

The chain employs TRBV6-6 and TRBJ2-7; D tentatively fits TRBD1 or TRBD2 (6 bases each). Germline V gene lookup returns CDR1 MNHNY and CDR2 SVGAGI (reference sequence). This CDR3 has 14 residues. V was clipped by 2 bases and J by 3 bases, with 11 bases between them. CDR3 bases: TGTGCCAGCAGTTACGGGGGGCGCAACTACGAGCAGTACTTC. This gives the protein CASSYGGRNYEQYF.

The chain uses TRBV29-1 and TRBJ2-3; possibly TRBD2 for D (5 bases). V was trimmed by 3 bases and J by 6 bases, leaving 19 bases between them. Germline CDR1 SQVTM, CDR2 ANQGSEA. The CDR3 extends over 15 amino acids. CDR3 in DNA: TGCAGCGTTGAGGGAGTTCTAAAGTCGCCCGATACGCAGTATTTT. The encoded protein is CSVEGVLKSPDTQYF.

There are a few counts of this clonotype. This chain links TRBV7-9 with TRBJ2-7; a possible D gene is TRBD1 (6 bases). The V gene lost 4 bases and the J gene lost 4 bases, with 14 bases spanning the gap. Germline V gene data show CDR1 as SEHNR and CDR2 as FQNEAQ (reference sequence). The CDR3 has 14 amino acids. CDR3 in amino acids: CASSSPGQTYEQYV. The CDR3 region has the DNA TGTGCCAGCAGCTCTCCGGGACAAACGTACGAGCAGTACGTC.

DNA of the CDR3: TGTGCCAGCAGCCGTAGGACAGGGAAACCCGGGGAGCTGTTTTTT. Protein sequence: CASSRRTGKPGELFF. The chain employs TRBV11-2 and TRBJ2-2; 8 bases line up with TRBD1. The CDR3 consists of 15 residues. After removal of 5 bases from V and 6 bases from J, the junction contained 8 bases not matched to a gene. CDR1 and CDR2 (germline): SGHAT, FQNNGV.

This clonotype was counted a few times. The chain has TRBV19 and TRBJ1-2; D is perhaps TRBD1 (6 bases). The CDR3 has 13 amino acids. Per the germline V gene, CDR1 is LNHDA and CDR2 is SQIVND (reference sequence). Between the trimmed V and J ends, which lost 6 bases and 6 bases, there was a span of 14 bases. This chain's CDR3 is CASSVQGFDGYTF. As DNA, the CDR3 is TGTGCCAGTAGCGTACAGGGATTCGATGGCTACACCTTC.

The chain is built from TRBV9 and TRBJ1-2, with no clear D. CDR1 is SGDLS and CDR2 is YYNGEE in the germline V gene. CDR3 length: 14 residues. Deletions cut 7 bases from V and 2 bases from J, with 15 bases between. DNA of the CDR3: TGTGCCAGCCAGCCAGGCGGGCTAAACTATGGCTACACCTTC. Translation gives CASQPGGLNYGYTF.

In its sample, this clonotype was seen a few times. J is TRBJ1-1 and V is TRBV4-1; D remains unclear. CDR3 length: 14 residues. V lost 0 bases and J 0 bases, leaving 5 bases between the germline ends. CDR1 is MGHRA and CDR2 is YSYEKL in the germline V gene. The CDR3 loop is CASSQESLNTEAFF. CDR3 in DNA: TGCGCCAGCAGCCAAGAGTCTTTGAACACTGAAGCTTTCTTT.